These 19 T cell receptor beta chains came from one sample sequenced in a study of a mutant IDH1 vaccine in newly diagnosed glioma. The method was immunoSEQ multiplex PCR; TCRdb's version includes in-frame clones alone and lacks a portion of them. The sample records approximately 56,000 clones, around 75% being singletons. These receptors' antigens are unknown. The time point denotes: week 47, end of study. The content of each vaccine dose was 300 ug of mutant IDH1 20-mer peptide, and topical imiquimod accompanied it. The material sequenced was PBMCs, taken from a glioma patient whose treatment included an IDH1 peptide vaccine. Every receptor here comes from a man aged 50 or older with glioma.

The V gene is TRBV2, the J gene TRBJ2-2, with 7 bases that match TRBD1. Germline V lookup: CDR1 SNHLY, CDR2 FYNNEI. CDR3 length: 16 amino acids. V shed 5 bases and J 2 bases; nucleotides not matched to a gene: 8. The CDR3 DNA is TGTGCCAGCAGTCAAGACAGGGATACTAACACCGGGGAGCTGTTTTTT. This gives the protein CASSQDRDTNTGELFF. The full variable domain, with the rest looked up from reference TRBV2 and TRBJ2-2, is EPEVTQTPSHQVTQMGQEVILRCVPISNHLYFYWYRQILGQKVEFLVSFYNNEISEKSEIFDDQFSVERPDGSNFTLKIRSTKLEDSAMYFCASSQDRDTNTGELFFGEGSRLTVL.

The chain carries TRBV19 and TRBJ1-1; D unclear. The CDR3 totals 14 residues. Germline lookup yields CDR1 LNHDA and CDR2 SQIVND (reference sequence). V shed 0 bases and J shed 8 bases, with 13 bases lying between them. The chain's CDR3 is CASSIDIGRGEAFF. The DNA of the CDR3 is TGTGCCAGTAGTATAGATATAGGACGGGGAGAAGCTTTCTTT.

The genes are TRBV7-9 and TRBJ1-1; D is uncertain. The CDR3 runs 13 residues. The V end was cut by 5 bases, the J end by 3 bases, with 10 bases between. CDR1 is SEHNR and CDR2 is FQNEAQ in the germline V gene (reference sequence). The CDR3 DNA sequence: TGTGCCAGCAGCCGCGGGTTGGACACTGAAGCTTTCTTT. Residues: CASSRGLDTEAFF.

In DNA, the CDR3 is TGCAGCGTTGATACTAGCGGGGGGGCGGGAAATGAGCAGTTCTTC. Amino acid sequence: CSVDTSGGAGNEQFF. V and J are TRBV29-1 and TRBJ2-1, with TRBD2 matching over 13 bases. In germline, CDR1 is SQVTM, CDR2 ANQGSEA. J gave up 7 bases and V 3 bases, and 6 bases lay outside the gene matches. This CDR3 is 15 amino acids long.

The chain links TRBV10-3 to TRBJ1-4; TRBD1 might be the D (6 bases). The germline V and J ends were trimmed by 6 bases and 8 bases, with 16 bases remaining between them. The CDR3 length is 14 residues. Per the germline V gene, CDR1 is ENHRY and CDR2 is SYGVKD. In nucleotides, the CDR3 is TGTGCCATCAGCGAGGACAGTAACAAGGAAAAACTGTTTTTT. Translation: CAISEDSNKEKLFF.

The DNA of the CDR3 is TGTGCCAGCTCTCGAGGACGGTCCTTTTCCAATCAGCCCCAGCATTTT. It codes for CASSRGRSFSNQPQHF. This chain connects TRBV18 to TRBJ1-5; no firm D call. Trimming left V 6 bases short and J 3 bases short, with 18 bases between. Germline V lookup: CDR1 KGHSH, CDR2 LQKENI. The CDR3 spans 16 residues.

V and J are TRBV30 and TRBJ1-1, with D maybe TRBD1 (6 bases). Per germline, CDR1 GTSNPN and CDR2 SVGIG (reference sequence). V dropped 4 bases and J dropped 5 bases, with 14 bases sitting between them. The CDR3 is 13 amino acids. CDR3 in amino acids: CAWNREGDTEAFF. The CDR3 DNA follows: TGTGCCTGGAACAGGGAGGGCGATACTGAAGCTTTCTTT.

The chain has TRBV5-4 and TRBJ2-7; D ambiguous. Germline V CDR1 and CDR2: SGHNT, YYREEE (reference sequence). This CDR3 region has 13 residues. Trimming cost V 0 bases and J 6 bases, with 10 bases left between them. The CDR3 DNA reads TGTGCCAGCAGCTTGGCGGCTGCTGGCGAGCAGTACTTC. Residues: CASSLAAAGEQYF.

This chain links TRBV19 with TRBJ1-4; D uncertain. Germline CDR1 and CDR2: LNHDA and SQIVND (reference sequence). The CDR3 length is 13 residues. Trimming left V 5 bases short and J 4 bases short, with 8 bases between. CDR3 nucleotide sequence: TGTGCCAGTAGTTGGCTGATTAATGAAAAACTGTTTTTT. This encodes CASSWLINEKLFF.

The chain joins TRBV7-2 to TRBJ2-2; TRBD1 matches at 8 bases. The CDR3 consists of 16 residues. V was clipped by 1 base and J by 7 bases; unmatched bases: 8. Germline V lookup: CDR1 SGHTA, CDR2 FQGNSA. The CDR3 sequence is CASSLGPDRVSGELFF. Written as DNA, the CDR3 is TGTGCCAGCAGCTTAGGCCCGGACAGGGTGAGCGGGGAGCTGTTTTTT.

The chain links TRBV7-9 to TRBJ1-2; TRBD1 aligns across 9 bases. This CDR3 is 16 amino acids long. Germline V lookup: CDR1 SEHNR, CDR2 FQNEAQ (reference sequence). The junction had 11 bases not matched to a gene; V was cut back by 5 bases and J by 4 bases. The DNA of the CDR3 is TGTGCCAGCAGCCCCCGGGACAGGGACTTCTTCTATGGCTACACCTTC. It specifies CASSPRDRDFFYGYTF.

V usage is TRBV5-1 and J usage is TRBJ1-5, with 7 bases that match TRBD1. The CDR3 spans 14 residues. V lost 0 bases, J lost 4 bases, and 1 base stayed unmatched. CDR1 and CDR2 from the germline V gene are SGHRS and YFSETQ. The CDR3, as DNA: TGCGCCAGCAGCTTGGGGACAGGAAATCAGCCCCAGCATTTT. Its translation is CASSLGTGNQPQHF.

This clone was detected once. The V and J genes are TRBV6-5 and TRBJ1-1, with D possibly matching TRBD1 (5 bases). Trimming left V 0 bases short and J 7 bases short, with 15 bases between. From germline, CDR1 is MNHEY and CDR2 SVGAGI. The CDR3 is made up of 15 amino acids. This CDR3 is CASSYSGSGTNEAFF. CDR3 coding DNA: TGTGCCAGCAGTTACTCAGGCAGCGGGACGAATGAAGCTTTCTTT.

The V gene is TRBV10-3, the J gene TRBJ2-3; 14 nucleotides match TRBD2. This CDR3 comprises 17 residues. V gave up 4 bases and J gave up 2 bases; unmatched junction bases: 5. CDR1 and CDR2 (germline): ENHRY, SYGVKD. The CDR3, as DNA: TGTGCCATCAGTGGGGGACTAGCGGGGGCCGACACAGATACGCAGTATTTT. Its translation is CAISGGLAGADTDTQYF.

This rearrangement joins TRBV2 to TRBJ1-2, with D hard to call. Germline-derived CDR1 and CDR2 are SNHLY and FYNNEI. The length of the CDR3 is 15 residues. Between the trimmed V and J ends, which lost 2 bases and 4 bases, there was a span of 14 bases. The CDR3 sequence: CASSEKEGGIYGYTF. In DNA, the CDR3 is TGTGCCAGCAGTGAAAAGGAGGGAGGAATCTATGGCTACACCTTC.

The J gene is TRBJ2-7, the V gene TRBV6-5; 9 bases align to TRBD1. The CDR3 has 14 amino acids. Trimming removed 5 bases from V and 5 bases from J; junction bases left unmatched: 7. The germline V gene encodes CDR1 MNHEY and CDR2 SVGAGI. CDR3 DNA sequence: TGTGCCAGCAGTGAATCCGGGACAGGGAACGAGCAGTACTTC. Its translation is CASSESGTGNEQYF.

This sequence joins TRBV15 and TRBJ1-1; D not certain. Trimming took 1 base from V and 2 from J, leaving 14 bases between them. This CDR3 region has 16 residues. From germline, CDR1 is LNHNV and CDR2 YYDKDF (reference sequence). The CDR3 DNA sequence: TGTGCCACCAGCAGAGGGCCCATGTCGGACAACACTGAAGCTTTCTTT. Its translation is CATSRGPMSDNTEAFF.

Points on this clone: The sample holds other DNA sequences that translate to the same CDR3. The J gene is TRBJ1-1, the V gene TRBV30; D is perhaps TRBD1 (6 bases). Germline CDR1 and CDR2: GTSNPN and SVGIG (reference sequence). Between the trimmed V and J ends, which lost 2 bases and 1 base, there was a span of 11 bases. CDR3 length: 14 amino acids. The CDR3 spells CAWSSRGGNTEAFF. The DNA of the CDR3 is TGTGCCTGGAGTTCCAGGGGAGGGAACACTGAAGCTTTCTTT.

The chain recombines TRBV4-3 with TRBJ1-1; D perhaps matches TRBD1 (6 bases). CDR3 length equals 16 residues. V lost 0 bases and J lost 5, with 16 bases in between. Germline V gene sequence: CDR1 LGHNA, CDR2 YSLEER. The CDR3 nucleotides are TGCGCCAGCAGCCAAGATGCCCTTAGGGGGGAGACTGAAGCTTTCTTT. This encodes CASSQDALRGETEAFF.